The sequence of this TCR beta chain was determined in a study of blood T cell repertoires in COVID-19. At the level of the study: Specimens from acute and convalescent COVID-19 originated in the United States, Italy and Spain.

Trimming removed 3 bases from V and 6 bases from J; junction bases left unmatched: 2. This CDR3 has 14 amino acids. Looked up from germline, CDR1 is SGHVS and CDR2 is FQNEAQ. Methods used by the authors: Reference gene primers were amplified, and this amplification served to estimate nucleated cell counts. TCRdb's copy holds only in-frame clones and misses some; the assay was immunoSEQ multiplex PCR. The DNA was the basis for D and trimming; V, J and clone size are from that table. The sample consists of 65,000 to 80,000 clones, just over 85% of them appearing once. V and J are TRBV7-8 and TRBJ2-1; 10 bases line up with TRBD1. Sample: peripheral blood. The TCR originated in a man aged 25-45 years with acute or convalescent COVID-19. CDR3 protein: CASSLRTGGNEQFF. CDR3 DNA sequence: TGTGCCAGCAGCTTGAGGACAGGGGGCAATGAGCAGTTCTTC.